The following is a T cell receptor (beta chain) sequence with its context. Its antigen is unidentified. The same CDR3 is also encoded by other DNA sequences in this sample. This record belongs to a study of T cell responses to AZD1222 COVID-19 vaccine. Broader study findings: Baseline testing showed seropositivity in only a handful of AZD1222 recipients.

The table came from immunoSEQ multiplex PCR; TCRdb's copy has only in-frame clones and leaves some out. The sample lists about 130,000 clones; about 93% were seen once. The sequence derives from an adult who received the AZD1222 COVID-19 vaccine. Sequencing used peripheral blood, obtained 28 days after the second AZD1222 dose.

CDR3 DNA sequence: TGTGCCAGCAGTGAAGACAGCTCCTACAATGAGCAGTTCTTC. It is translated as CASSEDSSYNEQFF. This sequence joins TRBV2 and TRBJ2-1; no clear D. The germline V gene encodes CDR1 SNHLY and CDR2 FYNNEI. The CDR3 runs to 14 residues. V gave up 1 base and J gave up 0 bases, with 4 bases separating them. Drawing the rest from reference TRBV2 and TRBJ2-1, the complete variable domain is EPEVTQTPSHQVTQMGQEVILRCVPISNHLYFYWYRQILGQKVEFLVSFYNNEISEKSEIFDDQFSVERPDGSNFTLKIRSTKLEDSAMYFCASSEDSSYNEQFFGPGTRLTVL.